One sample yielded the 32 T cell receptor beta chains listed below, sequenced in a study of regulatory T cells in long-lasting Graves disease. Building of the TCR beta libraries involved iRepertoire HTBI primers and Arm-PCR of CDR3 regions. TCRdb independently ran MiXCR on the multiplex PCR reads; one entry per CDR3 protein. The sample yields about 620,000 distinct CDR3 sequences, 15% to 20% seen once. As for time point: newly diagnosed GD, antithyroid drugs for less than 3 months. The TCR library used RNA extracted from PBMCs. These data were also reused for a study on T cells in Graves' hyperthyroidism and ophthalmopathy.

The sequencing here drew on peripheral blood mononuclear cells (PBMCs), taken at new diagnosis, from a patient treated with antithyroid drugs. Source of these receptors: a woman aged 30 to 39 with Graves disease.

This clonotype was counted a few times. Here the CDR3 reads CSARVVHNEQFF. The CDR3 nucleotides read TGCAGTGCCCGGGTCGTCCACAATGAGCAGTTCTTC. This rearrangement joins TRBV20-1 to TRBJ2-1; unclear D gene. V was clipped by 6 bases and J by 5 bases, with 11 bases between them. CDR3 length: 12 residues. Germline CDR1 reads DFQATT; CDR2 reads SNEGSKA (reference sequence).

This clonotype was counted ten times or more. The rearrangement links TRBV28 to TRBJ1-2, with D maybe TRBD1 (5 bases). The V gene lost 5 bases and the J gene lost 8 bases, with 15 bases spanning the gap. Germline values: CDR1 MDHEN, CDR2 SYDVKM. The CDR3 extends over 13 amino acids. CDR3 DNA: TGTGCCAGCAGTCCCGCGGGGCCAGGGGGCTACACCTTC. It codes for CASSPAGPGGYTF.

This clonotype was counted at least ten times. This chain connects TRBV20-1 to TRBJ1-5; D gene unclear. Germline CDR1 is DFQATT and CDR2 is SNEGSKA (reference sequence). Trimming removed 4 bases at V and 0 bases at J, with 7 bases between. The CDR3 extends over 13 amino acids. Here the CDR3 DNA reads TGCAGTGCTACCCCGAATAGCAATCAGCCCCAGCATTTT. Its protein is CSATPNSNQPQHF.

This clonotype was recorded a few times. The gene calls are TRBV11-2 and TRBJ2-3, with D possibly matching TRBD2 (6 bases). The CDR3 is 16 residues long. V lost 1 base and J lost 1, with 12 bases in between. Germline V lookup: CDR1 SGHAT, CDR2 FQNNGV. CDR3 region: CASSLVTQRGTDTQYF. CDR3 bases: TGTGCCAGCAGCTTAGTGACCCAGCGGGGCACAGATACGCAGTATTTT.

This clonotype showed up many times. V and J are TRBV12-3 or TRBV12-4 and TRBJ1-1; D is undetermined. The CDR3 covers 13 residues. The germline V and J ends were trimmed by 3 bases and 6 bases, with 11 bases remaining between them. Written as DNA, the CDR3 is TGTGCCAGCAGTTTCGGGGTAATGGCTGAAGCTTTCTTT. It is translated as CASSFGVMAEAFF.

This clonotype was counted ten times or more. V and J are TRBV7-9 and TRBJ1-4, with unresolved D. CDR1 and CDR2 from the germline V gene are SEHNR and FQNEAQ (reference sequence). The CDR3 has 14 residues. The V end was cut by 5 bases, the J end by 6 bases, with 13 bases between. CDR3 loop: CASSRRESYEKLFF. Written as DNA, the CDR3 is TGTGCCAGCAGCCGTCGGGAAAGTTATGAAAAACTGTTTTTT.

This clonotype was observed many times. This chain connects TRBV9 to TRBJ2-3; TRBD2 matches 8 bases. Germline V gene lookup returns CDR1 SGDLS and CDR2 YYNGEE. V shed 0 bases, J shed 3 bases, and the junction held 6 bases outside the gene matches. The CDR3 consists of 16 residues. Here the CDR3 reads CASSVEAGVVTDTQYF. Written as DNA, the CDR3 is TGTGCCAGCAGCGTAGAAGCGGGAGTAGTTACAGATACGCAGTATTTT. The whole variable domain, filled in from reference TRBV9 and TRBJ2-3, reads DSGVTQTPKHLITATGQRVTLRCSPRSGDLSVYWYQQSLDQGLQFLIQYYNGEERAKGNILERFSAQQFPDLHSELNLSSLELGDSALYFCASSVEAGVVTDTQYFGPGTRLTVL.

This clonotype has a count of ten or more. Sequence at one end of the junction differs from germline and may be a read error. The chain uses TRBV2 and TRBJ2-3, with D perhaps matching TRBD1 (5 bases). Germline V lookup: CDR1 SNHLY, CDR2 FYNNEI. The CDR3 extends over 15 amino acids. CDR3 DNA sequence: TGCGCCAGCAGTGAATCAGGGTCCAGCACAGATACGCAGTATTTT. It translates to CASSESGSSTDTQYF.

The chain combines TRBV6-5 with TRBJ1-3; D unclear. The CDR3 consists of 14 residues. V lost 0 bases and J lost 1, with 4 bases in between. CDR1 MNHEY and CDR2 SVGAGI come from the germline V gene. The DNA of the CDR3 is TGTGCCAGCAGTTACTCAGGTTCTGGAAACACCATATATTTT. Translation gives CASSYSGSGNTIYF.

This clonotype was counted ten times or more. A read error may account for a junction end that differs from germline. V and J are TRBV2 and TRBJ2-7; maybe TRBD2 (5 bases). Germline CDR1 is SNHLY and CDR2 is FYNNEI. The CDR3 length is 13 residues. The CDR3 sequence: CASREDGTYEQYF. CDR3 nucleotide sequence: TGTGCCAGCAGAGAAGACGGGACCTACGAGCAGTACTTC. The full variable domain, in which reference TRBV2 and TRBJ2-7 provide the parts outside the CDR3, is EPEVTQTPSHQVTQMGQEVILRCVPISNHLYFYWYRQILGQKVEFLVSFYNNEISEKSEIFDDQFSVERPDGSNFTLKIRSTKLEDSAMYFCASREDGTYEQYFGPGTRLTVT.

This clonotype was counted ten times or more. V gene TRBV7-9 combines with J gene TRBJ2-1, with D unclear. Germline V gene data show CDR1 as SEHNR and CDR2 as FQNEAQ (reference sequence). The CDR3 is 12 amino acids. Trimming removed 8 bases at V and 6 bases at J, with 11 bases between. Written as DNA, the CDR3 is TGTGCCAGCGGGCCGATATCCAATGAGCAGTTCTTC. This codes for CASGPISNEQFF.

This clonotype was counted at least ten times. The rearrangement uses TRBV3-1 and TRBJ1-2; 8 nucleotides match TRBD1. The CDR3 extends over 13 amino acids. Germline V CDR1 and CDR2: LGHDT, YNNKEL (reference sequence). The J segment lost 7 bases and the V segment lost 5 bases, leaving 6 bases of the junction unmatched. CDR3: CASSTGTGLGYTF. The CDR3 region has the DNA TGTGCCAGCAGCACAGGGACAGGACTTGGCTACACCTTC.

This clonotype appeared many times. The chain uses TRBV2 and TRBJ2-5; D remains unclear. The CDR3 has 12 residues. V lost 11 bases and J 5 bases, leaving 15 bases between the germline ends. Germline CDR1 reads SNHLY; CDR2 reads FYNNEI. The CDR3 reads CAGQIDAETQYF. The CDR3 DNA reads TGTGCCGGTCAGATTGACGCGGAGACCCAGTACTTC. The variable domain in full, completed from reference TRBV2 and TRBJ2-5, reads EPEVTQTPSHQVTQMGQEVILRCVPISNHLYFYWYRQILGQKVEFLVSFYNNEISEKSEIFDDQFSVERPDGSNFTLKIRSTKLEDSAMYFCAGQIDAETQYFGPGTRLLVL.

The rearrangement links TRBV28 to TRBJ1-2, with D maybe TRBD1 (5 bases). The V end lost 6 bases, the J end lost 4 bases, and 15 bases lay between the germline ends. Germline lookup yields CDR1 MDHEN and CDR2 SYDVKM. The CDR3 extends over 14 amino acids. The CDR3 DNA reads TGTGCCAGCAGCGAGAGAGGGGCCGGCTATGGCTACACCTTC. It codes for CASSERGAGYGYTF.

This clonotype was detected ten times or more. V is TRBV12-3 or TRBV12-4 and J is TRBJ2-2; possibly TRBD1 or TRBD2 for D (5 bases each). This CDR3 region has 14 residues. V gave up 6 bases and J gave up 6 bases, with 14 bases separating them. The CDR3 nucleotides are TGTGCCAGCAGACGGGACGGAAGGGCCGGGGAGCTGTTTTTT. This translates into CASRRDGRAGELFF.

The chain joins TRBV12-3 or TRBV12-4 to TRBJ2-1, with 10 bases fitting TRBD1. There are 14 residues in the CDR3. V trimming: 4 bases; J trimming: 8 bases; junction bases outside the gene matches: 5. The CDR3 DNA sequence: TGTGCCAGCAGTTGGGACAGGGGATTATATGAGCAGTTCTTC. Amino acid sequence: CASSWDRGLYEQFF.

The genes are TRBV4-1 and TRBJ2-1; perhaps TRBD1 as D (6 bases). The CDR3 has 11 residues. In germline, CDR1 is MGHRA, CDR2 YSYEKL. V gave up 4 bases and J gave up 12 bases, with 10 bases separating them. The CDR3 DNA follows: TGCGCCAGCAGCCCCGGACAGCTGCAGTTCTTC. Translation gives CASSPGQLQFF.

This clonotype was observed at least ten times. CDR3 protein: CASSLRVGQGGGYTF. The CDR3 DNA reads as TGTGCCAGCAGTTTACGAGTTGGGCAGGGAGGTGGCTACACCTTC. The chain links TRBV12-3 or TRBV12-4 to TRBJ1-2; a weak D match, TRBD1 (5 bases). CDR3 size: 15 residues. V was cut by 2 bases and J by 7 bases, with 17 bases left in between.

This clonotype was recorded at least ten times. The CDR3 sequence is CATRETRDRGNYGYTF. In DNA form, the CDR3 reads TGTGCCACCAGAGAAACTAGGGACAGGGGGAACTATGGCTACACCTTC. The V call is TRBV15, the J call TRBJ1-2; TRBD1 aligns across 11 bases. This CDR3 region has 16 residues. CDR1 is LNHNV and CDR2 is YYDKDF in the germline V gene (reference sequence). V lost 6 bases, J lost 2 bases, and 8 bases stayed unmatched.

The CDR3 spells CASAQSANTGELFF. The CDR3 DNA is TGTGCCAGCGCACAATCCGCGAACACCGGGGAGCTGTTTTTT. The genes are TRBV12-3 or TRBV12-4 and TRBJ2-2; D not resolved. The germline V and J ends were trimmed by 8 bases and 0 bases, with 10 bases remaining between them. The length of the CDR3 is 14 residues.

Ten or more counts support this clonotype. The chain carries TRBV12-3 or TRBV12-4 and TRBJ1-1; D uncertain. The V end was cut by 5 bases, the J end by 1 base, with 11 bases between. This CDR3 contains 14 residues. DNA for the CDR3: TGTGCCAGCAGTCCCAGAACCGGGAACACTGAAGCTTTCTTT. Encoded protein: CASSPRTGNTEAFF.

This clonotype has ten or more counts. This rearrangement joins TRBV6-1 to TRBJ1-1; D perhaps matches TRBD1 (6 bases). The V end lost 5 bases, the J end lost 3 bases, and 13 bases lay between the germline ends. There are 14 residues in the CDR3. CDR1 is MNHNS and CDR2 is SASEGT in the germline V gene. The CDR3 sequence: CASSTQGGDTEAFF. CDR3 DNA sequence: TGTGCCAGCAGTACACAGGGTGGGGACACTGAAGCTTTCTTT.

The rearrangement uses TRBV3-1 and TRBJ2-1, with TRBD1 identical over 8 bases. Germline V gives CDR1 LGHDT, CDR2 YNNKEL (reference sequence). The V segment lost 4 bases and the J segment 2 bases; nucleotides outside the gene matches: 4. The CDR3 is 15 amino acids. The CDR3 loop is CASSLQGGAYNEQFF. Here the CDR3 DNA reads TGTGCCAGCAGCCTACAGGGGGGAGCCTACAATGAGCAGTTCTTC.

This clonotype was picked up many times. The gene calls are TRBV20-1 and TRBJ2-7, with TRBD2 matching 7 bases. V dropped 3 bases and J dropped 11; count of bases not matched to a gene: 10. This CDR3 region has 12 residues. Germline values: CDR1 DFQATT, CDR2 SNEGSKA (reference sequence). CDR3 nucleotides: TGCAGTGCTAGGGGCGGGAGAGAGATTGAGTACTTC. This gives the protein CSARGGREIEYF.

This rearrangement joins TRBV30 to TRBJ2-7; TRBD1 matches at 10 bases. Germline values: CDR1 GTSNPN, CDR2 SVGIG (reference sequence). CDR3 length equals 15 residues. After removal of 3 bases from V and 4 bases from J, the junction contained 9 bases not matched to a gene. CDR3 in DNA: TGTGCCTGGAGCGCTACGGGACAGGGGAGGTACGAGCAGTACTTC. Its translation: CAWSATGQGRYEQYF.

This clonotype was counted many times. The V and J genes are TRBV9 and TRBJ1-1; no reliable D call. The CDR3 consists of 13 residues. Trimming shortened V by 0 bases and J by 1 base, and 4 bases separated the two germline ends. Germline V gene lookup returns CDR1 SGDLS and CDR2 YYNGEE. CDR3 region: CASSVAPNTEAFF. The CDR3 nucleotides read TGTGCCAGCAGCGTAGCCCCGAACACTGAAGCTTTCTTT.

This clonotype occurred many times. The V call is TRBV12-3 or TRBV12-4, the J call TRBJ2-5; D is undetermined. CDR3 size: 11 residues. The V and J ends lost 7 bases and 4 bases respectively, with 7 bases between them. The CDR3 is CASTGGETQYF. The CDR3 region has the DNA TGTGCCAGCACAGGCGGAGAGACCCAGTACTTC.

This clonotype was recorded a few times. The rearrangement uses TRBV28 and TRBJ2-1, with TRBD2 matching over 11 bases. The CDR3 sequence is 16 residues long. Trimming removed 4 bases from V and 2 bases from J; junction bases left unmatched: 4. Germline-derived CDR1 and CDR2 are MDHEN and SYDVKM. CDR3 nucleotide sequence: TGTGCCAGCAGTTCCCTGACTAGCGGGGCCTACAATGAGCAGTTCTTC. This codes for CASSSLTSGAYNEQFF.

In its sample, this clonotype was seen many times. CDR3: CAWSSGQPNTEAFF. CDR3 coding DNA: TGTGCCTGGAGTAGCGGCCAGCCGAACACTGAAGCTTTCTTT. This rearrangement joins TRBV30 to TRBJ1-1, with D hard to call. CDR1 is GTSNPN and CDR2 is SVGIG in the germline V gene (reference sequence). Trimming stripped 2 bases from V and 1 base from J, with 11 bases between. The CDR3 length is 14 residues.

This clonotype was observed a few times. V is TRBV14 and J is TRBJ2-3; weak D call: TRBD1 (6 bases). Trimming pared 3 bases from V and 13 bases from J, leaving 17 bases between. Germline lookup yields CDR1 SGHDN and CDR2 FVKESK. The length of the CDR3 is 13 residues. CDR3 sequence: CASSHFGGSQEYF. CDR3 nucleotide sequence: TGTGCCAGCAGCCACTTTGGGGGCAGCCAGGAGTATTTT.

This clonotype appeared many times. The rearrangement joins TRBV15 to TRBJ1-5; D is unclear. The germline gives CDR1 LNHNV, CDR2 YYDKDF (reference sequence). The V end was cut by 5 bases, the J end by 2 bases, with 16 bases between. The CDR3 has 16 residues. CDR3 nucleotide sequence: TGTGCCACCAGCGGCGCCATTGGGGTGGGCAATCAGCCCCAGCATTTT. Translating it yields CATSGAIGVGNQPQHF.

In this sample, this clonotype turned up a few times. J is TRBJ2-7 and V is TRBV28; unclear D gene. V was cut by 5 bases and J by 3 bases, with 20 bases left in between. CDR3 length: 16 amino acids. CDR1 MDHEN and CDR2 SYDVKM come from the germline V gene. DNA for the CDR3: TGTGCCAGCAGTCTCCTAGACCGTTCGGCGGTCTACGAGCAGTACTTC. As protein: CASSLLDRSAVYEQYF.